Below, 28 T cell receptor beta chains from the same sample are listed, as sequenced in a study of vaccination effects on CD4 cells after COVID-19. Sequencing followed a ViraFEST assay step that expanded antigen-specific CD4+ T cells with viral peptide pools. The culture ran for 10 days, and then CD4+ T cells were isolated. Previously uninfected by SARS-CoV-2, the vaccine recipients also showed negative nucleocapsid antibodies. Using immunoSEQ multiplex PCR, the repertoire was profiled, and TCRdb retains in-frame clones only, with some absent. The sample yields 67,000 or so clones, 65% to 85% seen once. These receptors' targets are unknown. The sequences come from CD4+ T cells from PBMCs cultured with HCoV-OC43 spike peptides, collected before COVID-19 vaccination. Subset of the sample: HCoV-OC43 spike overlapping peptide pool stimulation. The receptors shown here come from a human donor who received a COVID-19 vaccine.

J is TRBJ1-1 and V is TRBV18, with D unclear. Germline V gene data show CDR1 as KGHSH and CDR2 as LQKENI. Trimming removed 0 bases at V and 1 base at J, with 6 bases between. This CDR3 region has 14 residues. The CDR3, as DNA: TGTGCCAGCTCACCACCAGGCGGGAACACTGAAGCTTTCTTT. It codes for CASSPPGGNTEAFF.

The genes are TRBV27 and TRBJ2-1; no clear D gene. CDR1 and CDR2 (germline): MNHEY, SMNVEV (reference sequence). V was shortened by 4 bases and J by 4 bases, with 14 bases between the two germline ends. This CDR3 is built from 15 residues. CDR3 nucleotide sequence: TGTGCCAGCAGTTCTGACAAGAACTTATACAATGAGCAGTTCTTC. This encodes CASSSDKNLYNEQFF.

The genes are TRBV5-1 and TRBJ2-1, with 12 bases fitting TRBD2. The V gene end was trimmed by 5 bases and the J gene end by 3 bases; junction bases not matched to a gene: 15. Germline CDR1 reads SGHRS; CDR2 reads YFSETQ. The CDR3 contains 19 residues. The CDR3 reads CASRSRAGLAGGSYNEQFF. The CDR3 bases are TGCGCCAGCAGATCTCGAGCAGGGCTAGCGGGGGGGAGCTACAATGAGCAGTTCTTC.

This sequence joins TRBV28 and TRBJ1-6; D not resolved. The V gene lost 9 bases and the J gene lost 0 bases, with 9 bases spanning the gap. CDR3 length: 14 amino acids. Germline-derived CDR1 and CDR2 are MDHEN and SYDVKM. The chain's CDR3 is CASYMSSYNSPLHF. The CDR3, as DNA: TGTGCCAGTTACATGAGCTCCTATAATTCACCCCTCCACTTT.

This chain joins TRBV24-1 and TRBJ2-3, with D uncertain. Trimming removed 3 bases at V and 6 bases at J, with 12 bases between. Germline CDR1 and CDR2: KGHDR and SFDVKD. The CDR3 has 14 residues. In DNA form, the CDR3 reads TGTGCCACCAGTGATCCGGCGGCCGTGGATACGCAGTATTTT. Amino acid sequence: CATSDPAAVDTQYF.

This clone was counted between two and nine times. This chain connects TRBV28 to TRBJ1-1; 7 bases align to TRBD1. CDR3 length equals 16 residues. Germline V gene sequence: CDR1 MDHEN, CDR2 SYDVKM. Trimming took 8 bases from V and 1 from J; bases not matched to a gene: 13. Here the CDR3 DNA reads TGTGCCAGCCCGAAGACCCCGGGGACAGCGAACACTGAAGCTTTCTTT. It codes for CASPKTPGTANTEAFF.

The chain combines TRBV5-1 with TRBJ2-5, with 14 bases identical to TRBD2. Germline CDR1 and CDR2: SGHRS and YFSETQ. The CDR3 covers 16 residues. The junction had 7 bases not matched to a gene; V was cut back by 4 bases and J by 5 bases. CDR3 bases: TGCGCCAGCAGCCTCCGACTAGCGGGGGGGCGGGAGACCCAGTACTTC. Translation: CASSLRLAGGRETQYF.

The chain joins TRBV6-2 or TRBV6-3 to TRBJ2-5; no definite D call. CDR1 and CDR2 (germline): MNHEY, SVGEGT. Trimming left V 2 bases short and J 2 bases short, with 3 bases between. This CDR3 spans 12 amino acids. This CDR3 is CASSYPQETQYF. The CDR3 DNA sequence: TGTGCCAGCAGTTACCCTCAAGAGACCCAGTACTTC.

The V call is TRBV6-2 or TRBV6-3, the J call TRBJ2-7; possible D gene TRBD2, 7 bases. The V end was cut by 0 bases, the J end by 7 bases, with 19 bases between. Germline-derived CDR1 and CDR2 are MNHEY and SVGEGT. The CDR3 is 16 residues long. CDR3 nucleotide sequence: TGTGCCAGCAGTTACTCGGTGGGGGGGCCCGCTAGAGAGCAGTACGTC. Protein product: CASSYSVGGPAREQYV.

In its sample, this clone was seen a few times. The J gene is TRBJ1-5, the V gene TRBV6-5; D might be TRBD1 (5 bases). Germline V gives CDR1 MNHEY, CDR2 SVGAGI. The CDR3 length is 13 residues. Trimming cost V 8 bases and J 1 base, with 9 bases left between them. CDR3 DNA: TGTGCCAGCCAGGGACCCAGCAATCAGCCCCAGCATTTT. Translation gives CASQGPSNQPQHF.

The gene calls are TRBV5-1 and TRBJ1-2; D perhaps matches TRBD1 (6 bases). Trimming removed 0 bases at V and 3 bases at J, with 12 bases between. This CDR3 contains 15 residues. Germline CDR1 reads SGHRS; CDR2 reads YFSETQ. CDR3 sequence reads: CASSLGQAKDYGYTF. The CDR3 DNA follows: TGCGCCAGCAGCTTGGGACAGGCCAAGGACTATGGCTACACCTTC. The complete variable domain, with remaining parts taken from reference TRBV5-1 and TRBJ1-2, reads KAGVTQTPRYLIKTRGQQVTLSCSPISGHRSVSWYQQTPGQGLQFLFEYFSETQRNKGNFPGRFSGRQFSNSRSEMNVSTLELGDSALYLCASSLGQAKDYGYTFGSGTRLTVV.

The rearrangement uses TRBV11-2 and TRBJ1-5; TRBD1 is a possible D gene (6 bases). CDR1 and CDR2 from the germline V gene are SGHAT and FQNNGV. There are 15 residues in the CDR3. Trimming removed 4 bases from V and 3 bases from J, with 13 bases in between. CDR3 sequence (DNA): TGTGCCAGCAGCTCAGGGACACACCCCAATCAGCCCCAGCATTTT. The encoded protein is CASSSGTHPNQPQHF. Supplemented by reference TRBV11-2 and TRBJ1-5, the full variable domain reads EAGVAQSPRYKIIEKRQSVAFWCNPISGHATLYWYQQILGQGPKLLIQFQNNGVVDDSQLPKDRFSAERLKGVDSTLKIQPAKLEDSAVYLCASSSGTHPNQPQHFGDGTRLSIL.

The CDR3 spells CASSLLGQNTGELFF. The CDR3 coding sequence is TGTGCCAGCAGCTTACTAGGACAAAACACCGGGGAGCTGTTTTTT. The V and J genes are TRBV5-6 and TRBJ2-2, with D perhaps being TRBD1 or TRBD2 (5 bases each). Trimming shortened V by 2 bases and J by 2 bases, and 10 bases separated the two germline ends. The CDR3 is 15 amino acids. Looked up from germline, CDR1 is SGHDT and CDR2 is YYEEEE.

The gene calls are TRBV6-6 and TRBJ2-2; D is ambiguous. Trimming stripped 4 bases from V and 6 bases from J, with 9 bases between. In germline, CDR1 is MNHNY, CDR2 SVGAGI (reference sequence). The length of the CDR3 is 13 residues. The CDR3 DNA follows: TGTGCCAGCAGTTCACCAACGGCCGGGGAGCTGTTTTTT. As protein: CASSSPTAGELFF.

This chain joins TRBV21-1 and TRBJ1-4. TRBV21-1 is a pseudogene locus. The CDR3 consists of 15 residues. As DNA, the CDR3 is TGTGCCAGCAGCGGCGGTGGGCAGAGTAATGAAAAACTGTTTTTT. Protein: CASSGGGQSNEKLFF.

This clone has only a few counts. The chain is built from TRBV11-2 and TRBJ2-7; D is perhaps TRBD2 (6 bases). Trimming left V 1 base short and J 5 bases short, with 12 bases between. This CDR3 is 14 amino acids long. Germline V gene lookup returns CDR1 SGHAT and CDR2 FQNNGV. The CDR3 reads CASSLVYRGDEQYV. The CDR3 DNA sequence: TGTGCCAGCAGCTTAGTCTACCGCGGGGACGAGCAGTACGTC.

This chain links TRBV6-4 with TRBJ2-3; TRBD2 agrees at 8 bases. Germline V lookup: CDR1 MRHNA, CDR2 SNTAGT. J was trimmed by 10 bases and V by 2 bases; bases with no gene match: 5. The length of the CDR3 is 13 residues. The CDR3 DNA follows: TGTGCCAGCAGTGACCGGCGGGGGGCGGCGCAGTATTTT. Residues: CASSDRRGAAQYF.

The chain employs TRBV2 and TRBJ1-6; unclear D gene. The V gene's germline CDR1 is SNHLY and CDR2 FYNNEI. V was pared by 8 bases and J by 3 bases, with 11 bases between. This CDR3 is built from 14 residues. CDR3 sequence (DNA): TGTGCCAGCTTGACCTGGGGCTATAATTCACCCCTCCACTTT. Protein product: CASLTWGYNSPLHF. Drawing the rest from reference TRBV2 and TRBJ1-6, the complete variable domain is EPEVTQTPSHQVTQMGQEVILRCVPISNHLYFYWYRQILGQKVEFLVSFYNNEISEKSEIFDDQFSVERPDGSNFTLKIRSTKLEDSAMYFCASLTWGYNSPLHFGNGTRLTVT.

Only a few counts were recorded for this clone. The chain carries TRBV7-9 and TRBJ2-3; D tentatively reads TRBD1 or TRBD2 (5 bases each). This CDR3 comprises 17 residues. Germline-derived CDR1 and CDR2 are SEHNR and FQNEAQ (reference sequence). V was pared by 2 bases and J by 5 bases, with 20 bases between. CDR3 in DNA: TGTGCCAGCAGCTTAAGAGGAAGCGGCAGGGTGGGAGATACGCAGTATTTT. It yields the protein CASSLRGSGRVGDTQYF.

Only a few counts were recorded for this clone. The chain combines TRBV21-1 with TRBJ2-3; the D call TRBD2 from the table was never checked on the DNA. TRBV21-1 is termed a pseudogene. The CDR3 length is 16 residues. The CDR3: CASSGLAGGPADTQYF. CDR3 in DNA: TGTGCCAGTTCGGGACTAGCGGGGGGGCCAGCAGATACGCAGTATTTT.

Written as DNA, the CDR3 is TGTGCCAGTAGTCCCGCCGGGACAGGGGGTCGATCACCCCTCCACTTT. As protein: CASSPAGTGGRSPLHF. The rearrangement joins TRBV19 to TRBJ1-6; 11 nucleotides align to TRBD1. The germline V gene encodes CDR1 LNHDA and CDR2 SQIVND (reference sequence). This CDR3 is built from 16 residues. Trimming cost V 5 bases and J 10 bases; bases outside gene matches: 10.

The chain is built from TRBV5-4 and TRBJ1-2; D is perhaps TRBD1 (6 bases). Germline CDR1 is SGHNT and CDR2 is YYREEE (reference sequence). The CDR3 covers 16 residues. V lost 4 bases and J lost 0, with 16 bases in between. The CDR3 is CASSDQGPYSNYGYTF. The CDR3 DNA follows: TGTGCCAGCAGCGATCAGGGGCCCTACTCTAACTATGGCTACACCTTC.

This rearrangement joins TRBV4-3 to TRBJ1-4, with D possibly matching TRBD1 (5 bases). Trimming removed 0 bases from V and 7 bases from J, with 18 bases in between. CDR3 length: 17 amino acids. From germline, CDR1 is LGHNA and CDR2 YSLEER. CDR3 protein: CASSQEGERGWGEKLFF. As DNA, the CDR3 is TGCGCCAGCAGCCAAGAAGGGGAACGGGGTTGGGGTGAAAAACTGTTTTTT.

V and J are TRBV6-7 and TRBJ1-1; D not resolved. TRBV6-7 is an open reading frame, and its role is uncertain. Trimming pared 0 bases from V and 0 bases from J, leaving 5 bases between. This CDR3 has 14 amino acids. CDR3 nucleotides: TGTGCCAGCAGTTACTCGGCACTGAACACTGAAGCTTTCTTT. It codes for CASSYSALNTEAFF.

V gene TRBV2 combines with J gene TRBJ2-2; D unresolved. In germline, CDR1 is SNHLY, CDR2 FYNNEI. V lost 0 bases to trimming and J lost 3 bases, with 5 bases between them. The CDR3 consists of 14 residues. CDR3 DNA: TGTGCCAGCAGTGAAGCGCTGGACACCGGGGAGCTGTTTTTT. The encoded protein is CASSEALDTGELFF.

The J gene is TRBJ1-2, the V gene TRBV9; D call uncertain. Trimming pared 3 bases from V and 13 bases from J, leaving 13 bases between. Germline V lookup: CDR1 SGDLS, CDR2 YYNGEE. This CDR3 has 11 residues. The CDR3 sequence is CASSGVGGRTF. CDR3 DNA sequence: TGTGCCAGCAGCGGCGTTGGAGGCCGCACCTTC.

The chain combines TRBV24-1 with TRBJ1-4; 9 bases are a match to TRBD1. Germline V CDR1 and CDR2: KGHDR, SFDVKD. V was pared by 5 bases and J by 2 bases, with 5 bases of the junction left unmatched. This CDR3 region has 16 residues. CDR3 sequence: CATSGHTGGTNEKLFF. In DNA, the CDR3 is TGTGCCACCAGTGGTCACACAGGGGGCACTAATGAAAAACTGTTTTTT.

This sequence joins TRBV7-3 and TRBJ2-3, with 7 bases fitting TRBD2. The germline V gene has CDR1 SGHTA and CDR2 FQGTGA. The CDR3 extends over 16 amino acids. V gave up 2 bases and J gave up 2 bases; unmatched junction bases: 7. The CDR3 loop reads CASSLLAGVNTDTQYF. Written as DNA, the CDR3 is TGTGCCAGCAGCTTATTGGCGGGGGTGAACACAGATACGCAGTATTTT.